These 16 T cell receptor beta chains came from one sample sequenced in a study of cytomegalovirus exposure and HLA in healthy donors. The PCR was carried out with 60 Vbeta primers and 13 Jbeta primers. Method: immunoSEQ multiplex PCR; TCRdb's copy keeps in-frame clones and lacks some. The listing contains around 75,000 clones. Specimen: PBMCs. The receptors stem from a boy aged 5-17 years in good health and CMV-seronegative.

This chain uses TRBV18 with TRBJ1-1; 9 positions agree with TRBD1. CDR3 length: 16 amino acids. J lost 2 bases, V lost 3 bases, and 7 bases had no gene match. Germline V gene data show CDR1 as KGHSH and CDR2 as LQKENI. The CDR3 is CASSPNRDRENTEAFF. CDR3 bases: TGTGCCAGCTCACCGAACCGGGACAGGGAAAACACTGAAGCTTTCTTT.

The chain carries TRBV6-1 and TRBJ2-7; 7 positions match TRBD2. This CDR3 is 18 amino acids long. Germline V gene data show CDR1 as MNHNS and CDR2 as SASEGT. Trimming took 3 bases from V and 2 from J; bases not matched to a gene: 16. CDR3 nucleotide sequence: TGTGCCAGCAGTGACACAACCTGGGACTATCAGAAGACCTACGAGCAGTACTTC. The encoded protein is CASSDTTWDYQKTYEQYF.

The J gene is TRBJ2-3, the V gene TRBV30, with TRBD2 as a possible D gene (7 bases). Trimming pared 4 bases from V and 5 bases from J, leaving 22 bases between. The CDR3 length is 16 residues. Germline CDR1 reads GTSNPN; CDR2 reads SVGIG (reference sequence). CDR3 sequence: CAWNPGRGGGGDTQYF. CDR3 sequence (DNA): TGTGCCTGGAATCCGGGCCGCGGGGGCGGAGGAGATACGCAGTATTTT.

The rearrangement joins TRBV19 to TRBJ2-3, with 11 bases fitting TRBD1. The V gene's germline CDR1 is LNHDA and CDR2 SQIVND (reference sequence). The J segment lost 6 bases and the V segment lost 3 bases, leaving 2 bases of the junction unmatched. CDR3 length equals 14 residues. This CDR3 reads CASSMDRGLDTQYF. The CDR3 nucleotides read TGTGCCAGTAGTATGGACAGGGGGCTCGATACGCAGTATTTT.

The V call is TRBV18, the J call TRBJ2-2, with 7 bases aligning to TRBD1. Germline CDR1 KGHSH, CDR2 LQKENI. With V trimmed by 4 bases and J by 5 bases, 7 bases remained unmatched. The CDR3 is 15 amino acids. The CDR3 loop is CASSRDRVGTGELFF. CDR3 nucleotides: TGTGCCAGCTCACGCGACAGGGTTGGGACCGGGGAGCTGTTTTTT.

The chain joins TRBV19 to TRBJ2-5, with D possibly being TRBD1 (5 bases). Deletions cut 5 bases from V and 2 bases from J, with 9 bases between. In germline, CDR1 is LNHDA, CDR2 SQIVND (reference sequence). This CDR3 spans 13 amino acids. In DNA, the CDR3 is TGTGCCAGTAGTCCTCAGGGACAAGAGACCCAGTACTTC. It yields the protein CASSPQGQETQYF.

The chain combines TRBV10-3 with TRBJ1-4; TRBD1 is a possible D gene (6 bases). CDR1 and CDR2 (germline): ENHRY, SYGVKD. Trimming left V 8 bases short and J 8 bases short, with 21 bases between. The CDR3 loop spans 15 amino acids. The CDR3 reads CAIGAGEGAGEKLFF. The CDR3 DNA sequence: TGTGCCATCGGGGCAGGGGAAGGCGCTGGGGAAAAACTGTTTTTT.

V usage is TRBV19 and J usage is TRBJ1-2; D is possibly TRBD1 (5 bases). The CDR3 is 14 residues long. Trimming left V 1 base short and J 4 bases short, with 10 bases between. CDR1 is LNHDA and CDR2 is SQIVND in the germline V gene (reference sequence). The CDR3 DNA reads TGTGCCAGTAGTATAGGCAGGGAGGGCTATGGCTACACCTTC. Translated, it gives CASSIGREGYGYTF.

The V call is TRBV5-6, the J call TRBJ1-5; D perhaps matches TRBD1 (5 bases). V shed 0 bases and J shed 2 bases, with 12 bases lying between them. CDR1 and CDR2 (germline): SGHDT, YYEEEE. CDR3 length equals 16 residues. CDR3 sequence reads: CASSLGGAAGNQPQHF. The DNA for the CDR3 is TGTGCCAGCAGCTTGGGGGGCGCCGCTGGCAATCAGCCCCAGCATTTT.

This chain joins TRBV6-1 and TRBJ1-6; the D is unclear. CDR1 is MNHNS and CDR2 is SASEGT in the germline V gene. The V and J ends lost 8 bases and 3 bases respectively, with 11 bases between them. The CDR3 contains 14 residues. CDR3 DNA: TGTGCCAGCGGTCCCAGAAACTATAATTCACCCCTCCACTTT. This sequence encodes CASGPRNYNSPLHF.

This chain connects TRBV5-4 to TRBJ1-1; D ambiguous. CDR1 is SGHNT, CDR2 YYREEE, per germline (reference sequence). The CDR3 extends over 13 amino acids. Trimming took 1 base from V and 1 from J, leaving 5 bases between them. CDR3 sequence (DNA): TGTGCCAGCAGCTTGTTTCAGAACACTGAAGCTTTCTTT. Amino acids: CASSLFQNTEAFF. Using reference TRBV5-4 and TRBJ1-1 for the parts outside the CDR3, the full variable domain is ETGVTQSPTHLIKTRGQQVTLRCSSQSGHNTVSWYQQALGQGPQFIFQYYREEENGRGNFPPRFSGLQFPNYSSELNVNALELDDSALYLCASSLFQNTEAFFGQGTRLTVV.

A note on this clone: Other DNA sequences from this sample encode an identical CDR3 as well. The chain carries TRBV30 and TRBJ1-5, with 7 bases fitting TRBD1. V was pared by 0 bases and J by 6 bases, with 2 bases of the junction left unmatched. This CDR3 is 13 amino acids long. Per the germline V gene, CDR1 is GTSNPN and CDR2 is SVGIG (reference sequence). Written as DNA, the CDR3 is TGTGCCTGGAGTGTACAGGGGAGTCAGCCCCAGCATTTT. Residues: CAWSVQGSQPQHF.

The V gene is TRBV28, the J gene TRBJ2-7, with 7 nucleotides matching TRBD1. The CDR3 is 12 residues long. Unmatched junction bases numbered 5, after V lost 6 bases and J lost 6 bases. In germline, CDR1 is MDHEN, CDR2 SYDVKM. CDR3 sequence reads: CASSLTGREQYF. CDR3 nucleotides: TGTGCCAGCAGCCTGACAGGGCGCGAGCAGTACTTC.

The chain combines TRBV9 with TRBJ2-5; 9 nucleotides agree with TRBD2. Germline V gene lookup returns CDR1 SGDLS and CDR2 YYNGEE. The trim removed 0 bases at V and 1 base at J, leaving 4 bases unmatched. The CDR3 has 16 amino acids. The CDR3 DNA reads as TGTGCCAGCAGCGTAGGGCTAGCGGGGCTCCAAGAGACCCAGTACTTC. This gives the protein CASSVGLAGLQETQYF.

The chain joins TRBV9 to TRBJ2-5, with 9 bases identical to TRBD1. The junction had 8 bases not matched to a gene; V was cut back by 4 bases and J by 1 base. Germline lookup yields CDR1 SGDLS and CDR2 YYNGEE. The CDR3 loop spans 16 amino acids. CDR3 loop: CASSPRTGAIQETQYF. The CDR3 DNA reads TGTGCCAGCAGCCCCCGGACAGGGGCGATCCAAGAGACCCAGTACTTC.

The CDR3 is CAWRQGRGGRDEQFF. CDR3 sequence (DNA): TGTGCCTGGAGACAGGGGCGGGGGGGCCGGGATGAGCAGTTCTTC. The chain recombines TRBV30 with TRBJ2-1; TRBD2 matches 9 bases. The junction had 11 bases not matched to a gene; V was cut back by 3 bases and J by 8 bases. CDR1 GTSNPN and CDR2 SVGIG come from the germline V gene (reference sequence). This CDR3 contains 15 residues.